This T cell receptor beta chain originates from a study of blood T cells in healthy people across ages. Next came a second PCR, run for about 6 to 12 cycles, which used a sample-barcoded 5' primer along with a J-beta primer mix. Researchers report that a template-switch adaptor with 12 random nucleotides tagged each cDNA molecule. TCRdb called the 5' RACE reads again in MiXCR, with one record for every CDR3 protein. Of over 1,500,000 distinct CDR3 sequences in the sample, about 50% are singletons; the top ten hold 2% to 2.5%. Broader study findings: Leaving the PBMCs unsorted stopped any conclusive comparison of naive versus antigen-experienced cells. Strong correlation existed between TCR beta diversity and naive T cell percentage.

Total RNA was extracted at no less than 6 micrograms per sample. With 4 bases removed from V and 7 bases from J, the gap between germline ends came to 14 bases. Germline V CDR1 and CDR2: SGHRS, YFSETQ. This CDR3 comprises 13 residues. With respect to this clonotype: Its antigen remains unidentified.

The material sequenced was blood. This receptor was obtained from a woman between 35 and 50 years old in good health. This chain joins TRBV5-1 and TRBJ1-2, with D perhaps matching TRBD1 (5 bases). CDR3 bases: TGCGCCAGCAGCCCCGGCCGAGGGGCTGGCTACACCTTC. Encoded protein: CASSPGRGAGYTF.